Sequencing of this TCR beta chain was carried out in a study of beta chain features in type 1 diabetes listed by TCRdb under 2018. Study-level background: Mean age, gender distribution, total cell number and subset yield did not differ between patients and healthy donors. In the study, recently diagnosed type 1 diabetes patients and matched healthy donors were compared on the TCRB repertoires of their sorted circulating CD4+ T cell subsets. A total of over 90,000,000 sorted cells were examined across all samples, and a strong correlation was observed between cell number per subset and RNA yield. Naive and central memory subsets were obtained from all 30 or so donors, but regulatory and stem cell-like memory subsets were isolated from only 8 patients and roughly 8 healthy donors. Study-wide conclusions, independent of this receptor: HLA sub-analyses involved small numbers of individuals, so any influence of HLA type on TCRB rearrangement remained unresolved. Naive, central memory and regulatory TCRB repertoires appeared more similar among patients than among healthy donors. Because cDNA rather than genomic DNA was sequenced, highly expressing activated cells could have been over-represented, although no difference in activation and CD3 levels was found between groups. Type 1 diabetes patients showed a moderate but significant shortening of TCRB CDR3 length in all four CD4+ subsets. Fewer insertions and more nucleotide deletions at VDJ recombination sites were observed in patients with type 1 diabetes, implying thymic rearrangement abnormalities. PCR may preferentially amplify shorter templates, but because patient and control samples were amplified and corrected together, any resulting skew would affect both groups equally.

From cysteine to phenylalanine, the CDR3 is 15 amino acids long. The sequence is cut down to CDR3 DNA, 45 bases in frame from base 1. The germline ends are 15 bases apart after V is trimmed by 5 bases and J by 3 bases. CDR1 and CDR2 (SEHNR, FQNEAQ) derive from the germline V gene (reference sequence). With respect to this clone: This receptor's antigen is unknown. The input lacks base qualities; no much larger clone sits a single base away.

All of the isolated RNA was reverse transcribed with the High Capacity cDNA Reverse Transcription Kit, so expressed TCRB transcripts were sequenced. Deep immunoSEQ sequencing was applied to naive, central memory and regulatory T cell samples, giving an average of around 3.8 million total reads per sample. After sorted cells were lysed in RLT buffer, RNA was extracted with DNase-treated RNeasy Micro or Mini kits, with the choice depending on cell number. To prevent cross-contamination, every cell subset was processed on its own, while patient and healthy donor samples were processed together. Using the immunoSEQ multiplex PCR, TCRB sequences were amplified from cDNA into 87-bp fragments spanning the CDR3 region. The amplicons were sequenced using the Illumina HiSeq platform. On the study's bioinformatics: Synthetic template baselines were used to correct PCR bias computationally, reads within Hamming distance 2 were collapsed together, and singletons that could not be merged were discarded. Reads were aligned against IMGT to assign V, D and J genes, CDR3 length and insertions or deletions at six rearrangement sites. Within each subset, clonotype counts were normalized to the number of sorted cells before true diversity and Gini coefficients were calculated with the tcR R package. The overlap coefficient, calculated on TCRB nucleotide sequences, was used to measure repertoire sharing. TCRdb stores this immuneACCESS table with in-frame sequences only. Part of the clones is absent; in the studies checked, under half of the shortfall reflects unresolved V genes, and no reason is known for the rest. V and J calls and clone size come straight from that table; D and trimming were deduced from the DNA. Within this sample are under 250,000 clones, with 27% of them counted one time only. Under 4.5% of the sample belongs to the ten largest clones.

Each donor gave one peripheral blood draw, around 100 mL on average, collected into heparinised tubes. Using a panel that included CD45RO, CCR7, CD25, CD127, CD95 and CD27, naive, central memory, regulatory and stem cell-like memory CD4+ T cells were sorted on a BD FACSAria II. Every sorted population had a purity above 98%. PBMCs were isolated immediately by Lymphoprep density gradient centrifugation and stained directly without culture. So that batch effects would be minimized, each experiment stained and sorted samples in pairs, pairing one healthy donor with one patient. The receptor was isolated from a man aged 25-45 years in good health. In this chain, TRBV7-9 is recombined with TRBJ2-3, with the D segment identity uncertain. The sample was central memory CD4+ T cells from blood. The bases read TGTGCCAGCAGCCCACTTGAGTGGTCGACAGATACGCAGTATTTT. This codes for CASSPLEWSTDTQYF.